These 3 T cell receptor beta chains came from one sample sequenced in a study of cytomegalovirus exposure and HLA in healthy donors. Data came from immunoSEQ multiplex PCR; TCRdb stores just in-frame clones and leaves some out. This sample carries 90,000 or so clones, approximately 81% of them seen once, and the ten largest clones take approximately 22%. The sequencing input was PBMCs. The receptors come from a man younger than 35 in good health and CMV-seropositive.

The rearrangement links TRBV7-3 to TRBJ2-1, with TRBD2 matching over 13 bases. The germline CDR1 and CDR2 sequences are SGHTA and FQGTGA. The CDR3 length is 15 residues. V gave up 3 bases and J gave up 6 bases; unmatched junction bases: 2. The CDR3 sequence is CASSFGTSGTNEQFF. In DNA, the CDR3 is TGTGCCAGCAGCTTCGGGACTAGCGGGACCAATGAGCAGTTCTTC.

This clone was observed once. V is TRBV27 and J is TRBJ2-1; 13 nucleotides align to TRBD2. CDR1 is MNHEY, CDR2 SMNVEV, per germline (reference sequence). After removal of 4 bases from V and 5 bases from J, the junction contained 8 bases not matched to a gene. The CDR3 length is 17 residues. Here the CDR3 reads CASSSLGTSGTHNEQFF. CDR3 bases: TGTGCCAGCAGTTCCCTCGGGACTAGCGGGACTCACAATGAGCAGTTCTTC.

The chain recombines TRBV7-9 with TRBJ2-4; TRBD1 might be the D (5 bases). The CDR3 consists of 17 residues. Deletions cut 5 bases from V and 0 bases from J, with 17 bases between. CDR1 is SEHNR and CDR2 is FQNEAQ in the germline V gene (reference sequence). CDR3 region: CASSPQGTSEAKNIQYF. CDR3 nucleotides: TGTGCCAGCAGCCCCCAGGGTACCTCCGAAGCCAAAAACATTCAGTACTTC.